The sequence of this T cell receptor (beta chain) was determined in a study of CD8+CD57+ T cells in acquired aplastic anemia. Across the study: An average of roughly 3 ug of DNA was obtained from sorted CD4+ and CD8+ cells. There were roughly 9.8 million reads, on average, for CD4+ cells from healthy donors.

It was genomic DNA that served as the template for profiling TCR beta VDJ and CDR3. TCRdb redid the calling of the reads with MiXCR, one entry per CDR3 protein. The sample contains 150,000 to 200,000 distinct CDR3 sequences, roughly 47% of which appear only once. Comment on this clonotype: What it binds is unknown.

General study findings and limits: Fewer than 30 CD8+ CDR3 sequences were shared between patients and controls. The study found no significant CD8+ Simpson's diversity difference between patients and controls.

This CDR3 region has 16 residues. Per the germline V gene, CDR1 is MNHEY and CDR2 is SMNVEV (reference sequence). The J segment lost 6 bases and the V segment lost 3 bases, leaving 10 bases of the junction unmatched. This chain links TRBV27 with TRBJ2-1; 8 bases agree with TRBD2. Sequencing was performed on sorted CD4+, CD8+, or CD8+CD57+ T cells (not recorded which) from PBMCs. The TCR was taken from a human donor in good health. As DNA, the CDR3 is TGTGCCAGCAGTTTCTATAGCGGGAACCAAGGCAATGAGCAGTTCTTC. Translation: CASSFYSGNQGNEQFF.